Below, 14 T cell receptor beta chains from the same sample are listed, as sequenced in a study of Graves' ophthalmopathy and Graves' hyperthyroidism. The TCR beta CDR3 regions underwent amplification from RNA transcripts. First-round RT-PCR employed HTBI primers, with a second-round multiplex PCR after it. TCRdb independently ran MiXCR on the multiplex PCR reads; one entry per CDR3 protein. The sample records over a million distinct CDR3 sequences, less than 45% being singletons. Sequenced material: peripheral blood or thyroid tissue (not recorded which). All receptors derive from an adult man with Graves' hyperthyroidism.

The chain employs TRBV20-1 and TRBJ1-1; possibly TRBD1 for D (5 bases). The V end was cut by 0 bases, the J end by 8 bases, with 13 bases between. Looked up from germline, CDR1 is DFQATT and CDR2 is SNEGSKA (reference sequence). The CDR3 contains 13 residues. CDR3 nucleotides: TGCAGTGCTAGAGATCTCTGGGGCCTGGAAGCTTTCTTT. The encoded protein is CSARDLWGLEAFF.

A remark on this clonotype: A read error is possible here, since a much larger clone lies one base away. The chain carries TRBV7-6 and TRBJ1-1; D unclear. The V end lost 4 bases, the J end lost 10 bases, and 13 bases lay between the germline ends. The CDR3 runs 12 residues. Germline V gene lookup returns CDR1 SGHVS and CDR2 FNYEAQ. The CDR3 sequence: CASSSYSGGAFF. As DNA, the CDR3 is TGTGCCAGCAGCTCTTATTCGGGTGGAGCTTTCTTT.

This clonotype has just a few counts. The chain employs TRBV6-2 or TRBV6-3 and TRBJ2-2, with unresolved D. Germline lookup yields CDR1 MNHEY and CDR2 SVGEGT. The CDR3 is 18 residues long. Trimming removed 2 bases at V and 1 base at J, with 17 bases between. CDR3 nucleotides: TGTGCCAGCAGTTACGTCACCCTCAGGACGAGGAACACCGGGGAGCTGTTTTTT. Protein sequence: CASSYVTLRTRNTGELFF.

This clonotype was observed at least ten times. The chain recombines TRBV7-2 with TRBJ1-3, with a weak D call TRBD1 (6 bases). V lost 5 bases and J 4 bases, leaving 9 bases between the germline ends. Germline V gives CDR1 SGHTA, CDR2 FQGNSA. CDR3 size: 13 residues. The CDR3 reads CASSKQGGNTIYF. The CDR3 DNA follows: TGTGCCAGCAGCAAACAGGGCGGAAACACCATATATTTT.

This clonotype showed up just once. Possible read error: a much larger clone is one base away. The CDR3 reads CASSSLDRGGNTIYF. CDR3 nucleotide sequence: TGTGCCAGCAGCTCCTTGGACAGGGGCGGAAACACCATATATTTT. This chain links TRBV7-9 with TRBJ1-3, with TRBD1 matching over 9 bases. The length of the CDR3 is 15 residues. Looked up from germline, CDR1 is SEHNR and CDR2 is FQNEAQ (reference sequence). Trimming at V came to 4 bases and at J to 4 bases, leaving 5 bases not matched to a gene.

This clonotype was observed at least ten times. The genes are TRBV7-3 and TRBJ1-1; no firm D call. Looked up from germline, CDR1 is SGHTA and CDR2 is FQGTGA. The CDR3 is 13 amino acids. Trimming took 2 bases from V and 4 from J, leaving 8 bases between them. CDR3 nucleotides: TGTGCCAGCAGCTTAGGGTGGGGCACTGAAGCTTTCTTT. Residues: CASSLGWGTEAFF.

This clonotype was recorded many times. V is TRBV11-2 and J is TRBJ1-6, with D uncertain. V gave up 1 base and J gave up 11 bases, with 12 bases separating them. The V gene's germline CDR1 is SGHAT and CDR2 FQNNGV. The CDR3 runs 14 residues. Written as DNA, the CDR3 is TGTGCCAGCAGCTTAGTTGAGGGTATGACACCCCTCCACTTT. Its translation is CASSLVEGMTPLHF.

This clonotype was detected many times. The chain links TRBV20-1 to TRBJ2-7; 9 bases fit TRBD1. V was clipped by 3 bases and J by 7 bases; unmatched bases: 10. CDR1 and CDR2 (germline): DFQATT, SNEGSKA (reference sequence). The CDR3 spans 14 residues. Here the CDR3 reads CSASPGQGWGEQYF. The CDR3 region has the DNA TGCAGTGCTAGTCCCGGACAGGGGTGGGGTGAGCAGTACTTC.

A word on this clonotype: This may arise from a read error, as a much more abundant clone is one base away. V gene TRBV12-3 or TRBV12-4 combines with J gene TRBJ2-5, with 7 bases that match TRBD2. CDR3 length: 15 residues. J lost 2 bases, V lost 8 bases, and 11 bases had no gene match. CDR3 nucleotide sequence: TGTGCCAGCGGAAAGGCAGGACTAGAACAAGAGACCCAGTACTTC. It codes for CASGKAGLEQETQYF.

This clonotype has a count of ten or more. The chain couples TRBV24-1 to TRBJ2-2; the D gene could be TRBD1 or TRBD2 (5 bases each). In germline, CDR1 is KGHDR, CDR2 SFDVKD. The CDR3 length is 16 residues. The germline V and J ends were trimmed by 3 bases and 6 bases, with 16 bases remaining between them. The CDR3 spells CATSDPAGTQSGELFF. The CDR3 DNA reads as TGTGCCACCAGTGATCCCGCTGGGACCCAGTCCGGGGAGCTGTTTTTT.

This clonotype was counted ten times or more. The V and J genes are TRBV29-1 and TRBJ2-7, with 7 bases lining up with TRBD1. CDR1 is SQVTM and CDR2 is ANQGSEA in the germline V gene. The CDR3 has 13 residues. V lost 7 bases, J lost 2 bases, and 8 bases stayed unmatched. The DNA for the CDR3 is TGCAGCGCCAAACAGGGGTCAACCTACGAGCAGTACTTC. Translating gives CSAKQGSTYEQYF.

Ten or more counts support this clonotype. The rearrangement links TRBV6-5 to TRBJ2-5; TRBD2 aligns across 9 bases. CDR1 is MNHEY and CDR2 is SVGAGI in the germline V gene. Trimming at V came to 5 bases and at J to 4 bases, leaving 5 bases not matched to a gene. The length of the CDR3 is 14 residues. This chain's CDR3 is CASSGLAGRETQYF. CDR3 DNA: TGTGCCAGCAGTGGGCTAGCGGGGAGAGAGACCCAGTACTTC.

This chain connects TRBV19 to TRBJ1-1; 8 nucleotides agree with TRBD1. The CDR3 is made up of 15 amino acids. Germline V gives CDR1 LNHDA, CDR2 SQIVND (reference sequence). V shed 6 bases and J 1 base; nucleotides not matched to a gene: 7. CDR3: CASSVTGGSNTEAFF. The CDR3 DNA reads TGTGCCAGTAGCGTAACAGGGGGTTCGAACACTGAAGCTTTCTTT.

The rearrangement uses TRBV5-8 and TRBJ1-1; unclear D gene. Germline-derived CDR1 and CDR2 are SGHTS and YDEGEE. V was cut by 4 bases and J by 11 bases, with 12 bases left in between. This CDR3 is built from 11 residues. CDR3 region: CASSPRRGAFF. CDR3 in DNA: TGTGCCAGCAGCCCCCGCCGTGGGGCTTTCTTT.